These T cell receptor beta chains were read from a single sample in a study of blood T cell repertoires in COVID-19. The method was immunoSEQ multiplex PCR; TCRdb's version includes in-frame clones alone and lacks a portion of them. The sample consists of 200,000 to 250,000 clones, 60% to 85% of them appearing once. The sequenced sample consisted of peripheral blood. Every receptor here comes from a woman in her 70s with acute or convalescent COVID-19. Both conserved end residues are part of each CDR3. D genes are given only for firm matches. The size entry is marked missing in some rows and otherwise reads once, few, many or a size class.

clone_size | d_call | j_call | v_call | cdr3_nt | cdr3_aa
few | - | TRBJ1-1 | TRBV4-3 | TGCGCCAGCAGCCAAGGCGGGAACACTGAAGCTTTCTTT | CASSQGGNTEAFF
- | TRBD1 | TRBJ2-3 | TRBV29-1 | TGCAGCGTTGCAGCCGGGACAGGGTGGACAGATACGCAGTATTTT | CSVAAGTGWTDTQYF
- | TRBD1 | TRBJ2-5 | TRBV9 | TGTGCCAGCAGCGTAGAACACAGGGGGAGAAAAGAGACCCAGTACTTC | CASSVEHRGRKETQYF
- | - | TRBJ1-2 | TRBV6-1 | TGTGCCAGCAGTGAAGCGGAGGGATTATGGTATGGCTACACCTTC | CASSEAEGLWYGYTF
- | TRBD1 | TRBJ2-2 | TRBV10-3 | TGTGCCAGTACCGGGACAGCCGGGGAGCTGTTTTTT | CASTGTAGELFF
- | - | TRBJ2-5 | TRBV19 | TGTGCCAGTGCCGCCGTCTCACTAGGAGGTCAGACCCAGTACTTC | CASAAVSLGGQTQYF
few | - | TRBJ1-2 | TRBV3-1/TRBV3-2 | TGTGCCAGCAGCCAAGGATCCGGGACAAGGAACTATGGCTACACCTTC | CASSQGSGTRNYGYTF
- | - | TRBJ1-1 | TRBV7-2 | TGTGCCAGCAGCTTATATGAGGTCACTGAAGCTTTCTTT | CASSLYEVTEAFF
- | - | TRBJ2-4 | TRBV5-6 | TGTGCCAGCAGCTCCTGGGTCCACGGGGACATTCAGTACTTC | CASSSWVHGDIQYF
- | - | TRBJ1-5 | TRBV19 | TGTGCCAGTAGTATGCAGGGCGTTGACAATCAGCCCCAGCATTTT | CASSMQGVDNQPQHF
- | - | TRBJ1-3 | TRBV5-1 | TGCGCCAGCAGCTTGGAGGGTCAGGGCCGCATCTCTGGAAACACCATATATTTT | CASSLEGQGRISGNTIYF
- | TRBD2 | TRBJ2-7 | TRBV4-1 | TGCGCCAGCAGCCAAGGACTAGCGGGGGGTGAGCAGTACTTC | CASSQGLAGGEQYF
- | - | TRBJ2-7 | TRBV2 | TGTGCCAGCAATAGTGAGCGACTATCCTACGAGCAGTACTTC | CASNSERLSYEQYF
- | - | TRBJ2-5 | TRBV5-1 | TGCGCCAGCAGAACGGGCCAAGAGACCCAGTACTTC | CASRTGQETQYF
- | TRBD1 | TRBJ2-2 | TRBV25-1 | TGTGCCAGCAGGGGACAGGGAGCGAACACCGGGGAGCTGTTTTTT | CASRGQGANTGELFF
- | - | TRBJ2-5 | TRBV6-6 | TGTGCCAGCAGTCCAACACGACTTGCTCAAGAGACCCAGTACTTC | CASSPTRLAQETQYF
many | - | TRBJ2-7 | TRBV9 | TGTGCCAGCAGCTTTTATTCAGGGGCGAGCTCCTACGAGCAGTACTTC | CASSFYSGASSYEQYF
- | - | TRBJ2-5 | TRBV7-9 | TGTGCCAGCAGCTCCGGGTACCAAGAGACCCAGTACTTC | CASSSGYQETQYF
- | TRBD2 | TRBJ2-3 | TRBV5-1 | TGCGCCAGCACCCAGAGCGGGGCGACCAGCACAGATACGCAGTATTTT | CASTQSGATSTDTQYF
- | - | TRBJ1-2 | TRBV12-3/TRBV12-4 | TGTGCCAGCAGTTCCGGGGTTAGCTATGGCTACACCTTC | CASSSGVSYGYTF
- | TRBD1 | TRBJ1-1 | TRBV5-6 | TGTGCCAGCGGCCCCCCCGGACAGGGATTCACTGAAGCTTTCTTT | CASGPPGQGFTEAFF
- | - | TRBJ2-3 | TRBV19 | TGTGCCAGTAGTATAGGTGGGGCTGCAGATACGCAGTATTTT | CASSIGGAADTQYF
- | TRBD1 | TRBJ1-2 | TRBV29-1 | TGCAGCGTCGAGGGACAGCCCTATGGCTACACCTTC | CSVEGQPYGYTF
- | TRBD2 | TRBJ2-7 | TRBV7-3 | TGTGCCAGCAGCAAAGATCGGGGGGCCTACGAGCAGTACTTC | CASSKDRGAYEQYF
- | TRBD2 | TRBJ2-5 | TRBV15 | TGTGCCACCAGCAGGGGTACTAGCGGGGTGCAAGAGACCCAGTACTTC | CATSRGTSGVQETQYF
- | TRBD1 | TRBJ2-1 | TRBV6-2/TRBV6-3 | TGTGCCAGCAGTCGCCCGGACAGGGGCCCGTTGGAGGTAAATGAGCAGTTCTTC | CASSRPDRGPLEVNEQFF
- | - | TRBJ2-5 | TRBV24-1 | TGTGCCACCAGTGATCCCTCTGCCTATGGAGAGGAGACCCAGTACTTC | CATSDPSAYGEETQYF
- | TRBD2 | TRBJ2-5 | TRBV3-1/TRBV3-2 | TGTGCCAGCAGCGTAGCGGGGAGGCAGACCCAGTACTTC | CASSVAGRQTQYF
- | - | TRBJ1-3 | TRBV5-1 | TGCGCCAGCAGTATCGCACTCTCTGGAAACACCATATATTTT | CASSIALSGNTIYF